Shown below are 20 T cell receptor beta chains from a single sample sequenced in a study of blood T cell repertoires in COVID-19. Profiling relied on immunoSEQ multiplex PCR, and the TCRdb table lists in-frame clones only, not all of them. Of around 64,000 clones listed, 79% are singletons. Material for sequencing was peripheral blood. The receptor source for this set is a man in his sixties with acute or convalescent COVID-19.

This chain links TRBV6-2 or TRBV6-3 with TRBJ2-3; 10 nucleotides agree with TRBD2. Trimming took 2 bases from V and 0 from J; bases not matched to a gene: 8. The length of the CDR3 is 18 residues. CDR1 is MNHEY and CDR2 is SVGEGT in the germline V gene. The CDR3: CASSYLPGLAQSTDTQYF. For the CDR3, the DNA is TGTGCCAGCAGTTACCTCCCGGGACTAGCGCAGAGCACAGATACGCAGTATTTT.

The CDR3 is CASTTESYNEQFF. The CDR3 DNA sequence: TGTGCCAGCACCACAGAAAGTTACAATGAGCAGTTCTTC. The chain joins TRBV6-6 to TRBJ2-1; D remains unclear. CDR3 length: 13 amino acids. Trimming pared 7 bases from V and 4 bases from J, leaving 11 bases between. The germline gives CDR1 MNHNY, CDR2 SVGAGI (reference sequence).

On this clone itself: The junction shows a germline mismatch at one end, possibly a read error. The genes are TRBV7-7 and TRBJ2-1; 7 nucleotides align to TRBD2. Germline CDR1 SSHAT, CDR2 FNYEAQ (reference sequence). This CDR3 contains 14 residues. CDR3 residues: CASSFRLADNEQFF. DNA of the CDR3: TGTGCTAGCAGCTTTCGGCTAGCGGACAATGAGCAGTTCTTC.

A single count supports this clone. The CDR3 DNA is TGTGCCAGCAGTGACGGGCCTGAGCAGTTCTTC. It specifies CASSDGPEQFF. The chain combines TRBV6-4 with TRBJ2-1; D not certain. CDR1 is MRHNA, CDR2 SNTAGT, per germline. This CDR3 comprises 11 residues. V was clipped by 2 bases and J by 9 bases, with 5 bases between them.

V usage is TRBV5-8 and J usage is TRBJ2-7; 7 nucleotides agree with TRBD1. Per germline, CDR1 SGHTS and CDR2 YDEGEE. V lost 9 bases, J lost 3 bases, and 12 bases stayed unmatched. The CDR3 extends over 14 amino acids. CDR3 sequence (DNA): TGTGCCAACATCCTGACAGGGATGTACTACGAGCAGTACTTC. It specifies CANILTGMYYEQYF.

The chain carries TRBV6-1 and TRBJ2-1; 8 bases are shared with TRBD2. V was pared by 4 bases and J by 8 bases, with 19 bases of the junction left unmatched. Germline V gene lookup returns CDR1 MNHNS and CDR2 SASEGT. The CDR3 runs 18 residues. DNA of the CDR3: TGTGCCAGCAGTGCTCTGGTGGGACTAGGAGTTTTTGTCGATGAGCAGTTCTTC. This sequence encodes CASSALVGLGVFVDEQFF.

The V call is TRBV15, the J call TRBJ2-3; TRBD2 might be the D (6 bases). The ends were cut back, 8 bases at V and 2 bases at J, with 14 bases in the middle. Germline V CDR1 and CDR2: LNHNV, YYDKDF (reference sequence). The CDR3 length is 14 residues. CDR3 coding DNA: TGTGCCACCTCCCGGGACTCCCACACAGATACGCAGTATTTT. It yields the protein CATSRDSHTDTQYF. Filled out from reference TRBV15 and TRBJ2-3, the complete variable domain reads DAMVIQNPRYQVTQFGKPVTLSCSQTLNHNVMYWYQQKSSQAPKLLFHYYDKDFNNEADTPDNFQSRRPNTSFCFLDIRSPGLGDTAMYLCATSRDSHTDTQYFGPGTRLTVL.

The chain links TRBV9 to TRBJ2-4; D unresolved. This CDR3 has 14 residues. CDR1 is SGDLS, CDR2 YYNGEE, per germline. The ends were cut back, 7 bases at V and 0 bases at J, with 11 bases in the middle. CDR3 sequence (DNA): TGTGCCAGCCCCGTATCACTAGCCAAAAACATTCAGTACTTC. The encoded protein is CASPVSLAKNIQYF.

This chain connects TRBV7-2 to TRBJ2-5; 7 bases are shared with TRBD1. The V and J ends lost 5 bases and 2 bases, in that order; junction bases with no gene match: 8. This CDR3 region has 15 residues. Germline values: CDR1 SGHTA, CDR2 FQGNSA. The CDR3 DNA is TGTGCCAGCAGCACCCGACAGGGCCTTCAAGAGACCCAGTACTTC. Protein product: CASSTRQGLQETQYF.

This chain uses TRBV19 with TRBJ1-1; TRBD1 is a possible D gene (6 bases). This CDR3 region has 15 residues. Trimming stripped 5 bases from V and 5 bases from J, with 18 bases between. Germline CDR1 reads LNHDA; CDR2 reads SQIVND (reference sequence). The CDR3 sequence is CASSPRAGERTEAFF. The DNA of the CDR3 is TGTGCCAGTAGTCCCAGGGCAGGGGAGAGGACTGAAGCTTTCTTT.

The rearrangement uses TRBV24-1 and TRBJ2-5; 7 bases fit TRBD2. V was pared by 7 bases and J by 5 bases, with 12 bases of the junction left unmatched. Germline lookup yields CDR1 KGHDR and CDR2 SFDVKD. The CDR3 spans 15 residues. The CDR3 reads CATSRPGGSGETQYF. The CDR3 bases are TGTGCCACCAGCCGTCCTGGCGGGAGTGGTGAGACCCAGTACTTC.

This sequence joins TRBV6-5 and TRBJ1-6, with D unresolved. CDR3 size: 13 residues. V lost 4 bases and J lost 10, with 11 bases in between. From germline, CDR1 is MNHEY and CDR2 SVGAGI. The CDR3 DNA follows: TGTGCCAGCAGTTTGGACGGGGAGTCACCCCTCCACTTT. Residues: CASSLDGESPLHF.

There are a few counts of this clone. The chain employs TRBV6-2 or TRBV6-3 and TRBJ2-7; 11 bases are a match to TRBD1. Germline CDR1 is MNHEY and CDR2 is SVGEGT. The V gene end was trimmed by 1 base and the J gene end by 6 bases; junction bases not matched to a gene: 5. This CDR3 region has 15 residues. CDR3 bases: TGTGCCAGCAGTTACTGGGGACAGGGGGAATCCGAGCAGTACTTC. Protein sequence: CASSYWGQGESEQYF.

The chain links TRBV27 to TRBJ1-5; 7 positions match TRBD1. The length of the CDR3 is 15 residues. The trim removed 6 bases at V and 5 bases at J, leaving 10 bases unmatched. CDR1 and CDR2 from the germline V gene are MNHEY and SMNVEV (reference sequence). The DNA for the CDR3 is TGTGCCAGCAGCCCGGGGACAGTTGGAGATCAGCCCCAGCATTTT. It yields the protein CASSPGTVGDQPQHF.

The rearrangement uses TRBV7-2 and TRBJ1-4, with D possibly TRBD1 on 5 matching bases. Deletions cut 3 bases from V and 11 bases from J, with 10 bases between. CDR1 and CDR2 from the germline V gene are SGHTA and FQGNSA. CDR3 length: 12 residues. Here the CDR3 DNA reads TGTGCCAGCAGCTTGAGGGAGGGGAAACTGTTTTTT. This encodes CASSLREGKLFF.

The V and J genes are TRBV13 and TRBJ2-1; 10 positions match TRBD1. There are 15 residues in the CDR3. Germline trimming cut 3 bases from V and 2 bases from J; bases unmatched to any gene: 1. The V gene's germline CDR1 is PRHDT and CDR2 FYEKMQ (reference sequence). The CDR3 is CASSFGQGAYNEQFF. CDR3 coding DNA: TGTGCCAGCAGCTTCGGACAGGGGGCCTACAATGAGCAGTTCTTC.

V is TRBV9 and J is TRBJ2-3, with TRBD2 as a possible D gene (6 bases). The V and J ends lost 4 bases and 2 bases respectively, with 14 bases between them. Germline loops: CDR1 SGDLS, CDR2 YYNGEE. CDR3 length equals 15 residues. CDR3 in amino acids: CASSRDLAITDTQYF. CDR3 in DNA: TGTGCCAGCAGCCGGGACTTAGCCATCACAGATACGCAGTATTTT.

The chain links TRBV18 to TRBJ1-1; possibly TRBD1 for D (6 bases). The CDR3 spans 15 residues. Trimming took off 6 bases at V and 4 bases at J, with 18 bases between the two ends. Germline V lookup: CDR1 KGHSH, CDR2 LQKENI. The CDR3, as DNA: TGTGCCAGCTCTTCGACAGGCGTGGCCACCACTGAAGCTTTCTTT. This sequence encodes CASSSTGVATTEAFF.

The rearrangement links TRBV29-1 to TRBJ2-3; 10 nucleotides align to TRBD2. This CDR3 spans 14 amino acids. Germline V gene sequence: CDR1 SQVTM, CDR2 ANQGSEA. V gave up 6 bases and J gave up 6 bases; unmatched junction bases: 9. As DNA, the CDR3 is TGCAGCGTCGCCGGACTAGCGGCCCTGGATACGCAGTATTTT. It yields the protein CSVAGLAALDTQYF.

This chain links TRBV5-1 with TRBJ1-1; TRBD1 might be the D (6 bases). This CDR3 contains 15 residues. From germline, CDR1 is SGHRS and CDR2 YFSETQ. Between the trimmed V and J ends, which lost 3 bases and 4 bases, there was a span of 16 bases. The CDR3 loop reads CASSSRTALGTEAFF. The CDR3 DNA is TGCGCCAGCAGCTCTCGGACAGCCTTGGGCACTGAAGCTTTCTTT.